These T cell receptor beta chains were read from a single sample in a study of T-cell reconstitution after alpha-beta-depleted transplantation in children. TCRdb used MiXCR to reprocess the PCR reads, holding one entry per CDR3 protein. The table includes hundreds of thousands of distinct CDR3 sequences, roughly 15% detected once. Source: PBMCs, mostly from graft donor cells, taken 360 days after TCRalphabeta/CD19-depleted stem cell transplant. These receptors came from a male patient between 2 and 9 years old who had a stem cell transplant for acute lymphoblastic leukemia, so the T cells may come from the graft donor. Both conserved end residues are part of each CDR3. The order of the fields is CDR3 length, J gene, clone size, V gene, D gene, CDR3 DNA, CDR3 protein. The D gene is left open where the match is weak. Only some rows state a clone size, as once, few, many or a class for expanded clones.

>13|TRBJ2-1|.|TRBV5-4|.
TGTGCCAGCAGCATCGGACTACCCAATGAGCAGTTCTTC
CASSIGLPNEQFF
>18|TRBJ2-7|few|TRBV20-1|TRBD2
TGCAGTGCTAGAACCACCGCCGGGACTAGCGGGAGTCCCTACGAGCAGTACTTC
CSARTTAGTSGSPYEQYF
>14|TRBJ1-5|few|TRBV5-1|.
TGCGCCAGCAGCCCGGACGCGTTCAATCAGCCCCAGCATTTT
CASSPDAFNQPQHF
>13|TRBJ2-7|.|TRBV4-3|.
TGCGCCAGCAGCCCGGACAGAGTAGACGAGCAGTACTTC
CASSPDRVDEQYF
>14|TRBJ2-7|few|TRBV10-3|TRBD1
TGTGCCACTATGACGAGGGGGCTACGTTACGAGCAGTACTTC
CATMTRGLRYEQYF
>15|TRBJ2-7|.|TRBV4-1|.
TGCGCCAGCAGCCAAGATCAAGGAATCCCTAACGAGCAGTACTTC
CASSQDQGIPNEQYF
>13|TRBJ2-2|few|TRBV24-1|.
TGTGCCACCAGTGATACCAAGACCGGGGAGCTGTTTTTT
CATSDTKTGELFF
>15|TRBJ1-3|few|TRBV12-3/TRBV12-4|TRBD1
TGTGCCAGCAGGGGGGACAGGATGACTGCAAACACCATATATTTT
CASRGDRMTANTIYF
>14|TRBJ2-2|many|TRBV5-1|TRBD1
TGCGCCAGCAGCACCGGGACAGGGCCCGGGGAGCTGTTTTTT
CASSTGTGPGELFF
>14|TRBJ2-7|.|TRBV12-3/TRBV12-4|.
TGTGCCAGCACCCCCGGTGGGAGGATTTACGAGCAGTACTTC
CASTPGGRIYEQYF
>16|TRBJ2-5|few|TRBV5-5|TRBD2
TGTGCCAGCAGTCCTAGACTAGCTAGGGTCCAAGAGACCCAGTACTTC
CASSPRLARVQETQYF
>10|TRBJ2-1|.|TRBV4-2|.
TGTGCCAGCAGCCAGGGACCTGTGATCTTC
CASSQGPVIF
>16|TRBJ2-1|.|TRBV10-3|TRBD2
TGTGCCATCAGTGAGTGGGGGACTAGCGATTTGGATGAGCAGTTCTTC
CAISEWGTSDLDEQFF
>14|TRBJ2-1|few|TRBV29-1|.
TGCAGCGTTGAAGATCTCAGCTCCTACAATGAGCAGTTCTTC
CSVEDLSSYNEQFF
>13|TRBJ2-4|.|TRBV7-6|.
TGTGCCAGCAGCCCGCTGGGCAAAAACATTCAGTACTTC
CASSPLGKNIQYF
>12|TRBJ1-2|many|TRBV20-1|.
TGCAGTGCGCCCCAGTTGGTCTATGGCTACACCTTC
CSAPQLVYGYTF
>14|TRBJ2-3|.|TRBV2|.
TGTGCCAGCAGTGTTGGGAGTCGCACAGATACGCAGTATTTT
CASSVGSRTDTQYF
>18|TRBJ2-1|.|TRBV4-1|TRBD2
TGCGCCAGCAGACAACTAGCGGGAGGGCCCATCCGATACGATGAGCAGTTCTTC
CASRQLAGGPIRYDEQFF
>12|TRBJ1-3|.|TRBV29-1|.
TGCAGCGTTGCTGATCCTGGAAACACCATATATTTT
CSVADPGNTIYF
>16|TRBJ2-6|.|TRBV4-3|.
TGCGCCAGCAGCCAAGCCCCCCTGGCTGGGGCCAACGTCCTGACTTTC
CASSQAPLAGANVLTF
>14|TRBJ2-1|few|TRBV20-1|TRBD2
TGCAGTGCTTCACGGGAGGACCACTACAATGAGCAGTTCTTC
CSASREDHYNEQFF
>14|TRBJ2-1|.|TRBV5-1|TRBD2
TGCGCCAGCAGCCCGGGGGGGCCCGAAAATACGTTGTTCTTC
CASSPGGPENTLFF
>16|TRBJ1-1|.|TRBV4-3|.
TGCGCCAGCAGCCCGTGGCAGGGTTGGGGCGGCACTGAAGCTTTCTTT
CASSPWQGWGGTEAFF
>16|TRBJ1-6|few|TRBV14|.
TGTGCCAGCAGCCAAGAGGCAGGATCAAGTCTATCACCCCTCCACTTT
CASSQEAGSSLSPLHF
>15|TRBJ2-1|.|TRBV4-1|.
TGCGCCAGCAGCCAAGGGGCGGTAGCCTACAATGAGCAGTTCTTC
CASSQGAVAYNEQFF
>13|TRBJ2-5|many|TRBV29-1|TRBD1
TGCAGCGTAGGGGACAGCTACGGGGAGACCCAGTACTTC
CSVGDSYGETQYF
>14|TRBJ2-3|few|TRBV9|.
TGTGCCAGCAGCGTAAGAAGCTTCCCAGATACGCAGTATTTT
CASSVRSFPDTQYF
>14|TRBJ2-1|many|TRBV15|.
TGTGCCACCAGCAGAGATCGTCCAGACAATGAGCAGTTCTTC
CATSRDRPDNEQFF
>14|TRBJ2-5|.|TRBV12-3/TRBV12-4|.
TGTGCCAGCTTCAAGAGGGGCCCTCAAGAGACCCAGTACTTC
CASFKRGPQETQYF
>15|TRBJ2-1|.|TRBV20-1|.
TGCAGTGCTAGGACGGGATTAGCCCCTTACAATGAGCAGTTCTTC
CSARTGLAPYNEQFF
>15|TRBJ1-4|few|TRBV4-2|.
TGTGCCAGCAGCCAAGAACTGGCAGGGAATGAAAAACTGTTTTTT
CASSQELAGNEKLFF
>15|TRBJ2-2|.|TRBV12-3/TRBV12-4|TRBD2
TGTGCCAGCACCCGGGGGCTAGCGGGCACCGGGGAGCTGTTTTTT
CASTRGLAGTGELFF
>16|TRBJ2-3|many|TRBV28|TRBD2
TGTGCCAGCAGTTTCGGGGAGCGGGGCCTCACAGATACGCAGTATTTT
CASSFGERGLTDTQYF
>17|TRBJ2-1|.|TRBV28|.
TGTGCCAGCAGTTTAGGTGGGCAGGGTCCCATCTACAATGAGCAGTTCTTC
CASSLGGQGPIYNEQFF
>12|TRBJ1-1|.|TRBV18|.
TGTGCCAGCTCAGCGCAGGGAGCTGAAGCTTTCTTT
CASSAQGAEAFF
>17|TRBJ2-2|.|TRBV7-9|.
TGTGCCAGCAGCCCCCGTCCCGGGACACGGGACACCGGGGAGCTGTTTTTT
CASSPRPGTRDTGELFF
>14|TRBJ1-5|.|TRBV12-3/TRBV12-4|.
TGTGCCAGCACCTCCAAGCGAGGCAATCAGCCCCAGCATTTT
CASTSKRGNQPQHF
>14|TRBJ1-6|.|TRBV4-3|.
TGCGCCAGCAGCCAAGATAATGAGGGGTCACCCCTCCACTTT
CASSQDNEGSPLHF
>15|TRBJ2-7|.|TRBV7-2|TRBD1
TGTGCCAGCAGCCAGAGTAGGGGGCCCACCTACGAGCAGTACTTC
CASSQSRGPTYEQYF
>16|TRBJ1-5|few|TRBV27|TRBD1
TGTGCCAGCAGTGCAGAACAGGGGGCACGCAATCAGCCCCAGCATTTT
CASSAEQGARNQPQHF
>14|TRBJ2-1|many|TRBV10-3|.
TGTGCCATCAGTGAAACCGGACCCTACAATGAGCAGTTCTTC
CAISETGPYNEQFF
>15|TRBJ2-3|.|TRBV7-8|.
TGTGCCAGCAGCTACCAAACGGGAGCTACAGATACGCAGTATTTT
CASSYQTGATDTQYF